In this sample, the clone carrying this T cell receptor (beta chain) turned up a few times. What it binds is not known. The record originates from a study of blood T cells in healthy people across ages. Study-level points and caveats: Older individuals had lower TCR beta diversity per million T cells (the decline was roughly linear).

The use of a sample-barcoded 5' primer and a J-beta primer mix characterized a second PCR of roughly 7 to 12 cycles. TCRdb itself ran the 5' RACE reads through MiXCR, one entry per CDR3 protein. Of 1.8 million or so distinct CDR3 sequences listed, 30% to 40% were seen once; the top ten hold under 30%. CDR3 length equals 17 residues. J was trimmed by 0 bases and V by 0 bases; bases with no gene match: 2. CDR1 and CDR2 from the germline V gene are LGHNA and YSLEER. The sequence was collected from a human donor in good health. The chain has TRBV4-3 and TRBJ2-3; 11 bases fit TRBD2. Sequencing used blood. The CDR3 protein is CASSQEIAGGSTDTQYF. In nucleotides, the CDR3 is TGCGCCAGCAGCCAAGAGATAGCGGGGGGGAGCACAGATACGCAGTATTTT.